These 17 T cell receptor beta chains were all obtained from the same sample, sequenced in a study of T-cell reconstitution after alpha-beta-depleted transplantation in children. The authors prepared the TCRbeta library with unique molecular identifiers. TCRdb reprocessed the PCR reads via MiXCR and lists one record per CDR3 protein. The sample holds hundreds of thousands of distinct CDR3 sequences; 10% to 13% are singletons and the top ten take less than 5%. Material: PBMCs from the stem cell graft donor, obtained from the stem cell graft. Receptors originate from a human donor who donated a stem cell graft to a child with acute myeloid leukemia.

This clonotype showed up many times. The chain links TRBV29-1 to TRBJ2-3, with a tentative D call TRBD2 (5 bases). This CDR3 contains 16 residues. V was cut by 0 bases and J by 5 bases, with 18 bases left in between. The germline CDR1 and CDR2 sequences are SQVTM and ANQGSEA. CDR3 coding DNA: TGCAGCGTTGAAGATCCTAACCGGGATCCACAAGATACGCAGTATTTT. Translating it yields CSVEDPNRDPQDTQYF.

This clonotype was observed at least ten times. V usage is TRBV27 and J usage is TRBJ2-2; 9 bases line up with TRBD1. CDR1 and CDR2 (germline): MNHEY, SMNVEV (reference sequence). The CDR3 is 16 residues long. V lost 2 bases and J lost 4; bases outside the gene matches: 5. CDR3 DNA: TGTGCCAGCAGTTTAGGTTGGGACAGGGTCACCGGGGAGCTGTTTTTT. Translating gives CASSLGWDRVTGELFF.

This clonotype was found a few times. V is TRBV11-2 and J is TRBJ2-3, with 7 bases identical to TRBD1. Trimming removed 6 bases from V and 1 base from J; junction bases left unmatched: 10. The CDR3 covers 16 residues. Germline V gene lookup returns CDR1 SGHAT and CDR2 FQNNGV. DNA for the CDR3: TGTGCCAGCAGGGTAACAGGGGAAGAAGGCACAGATACGCAGTATTTT. Its translation: CASRVTGEEGTDTQYF.

This clonotype was counted only a few times. This chain links TRBV28 with TRBJ2-1; D remains ambiguous. Per the germline V gene, CDR1 is MDHEN and CDR2 is SYDVKM. V was trimmed by 3 bases and J by 8 bases, leaving 17 bases between them. CDR3 length: 15 residues. The CDR3 bases are TGTGCCAGCAGTTTTGGGATCCTGAACAACGATGAGCAGTTCTTC. Amino acid sequence: CASSFGILNNDEQFF.

This clonotype was detected only a few times. CDR3 sequence reads: CSVQQGNEQFF. CDR3 coding DNA: TGCAGCGTCCAACAGGGGAATGAGCAGTTCTTC. The V call is TRBV29-1, the J call TRBJ2-1; 7 bases align to TRBD1. There are 11 residues in the CDR3. CDR1 SQVTM and CDR2 ANQGSEA come from the germline V gene. With V trimmed by 6 bases and J by 7 bases, 3 bases remained unmatched.

This clonotype was seen ten or more times. The chain joins TRBV7-3 to TRBJ2-2, with 8 bases matching TRBD1. Germline CDR1 is SGHTA and CDR2 is FQGTGA. The J segment lost 6 bases and the V segment lost 3 bases, leaving 3 bases of the junction unmatched. The CDR3 extends over 14 amino acids. For the CDR3, the DNA is TGTGCCAGCAGCTTCTCAGGGGGCTCCGGGGAGCTGTTTTTT. Translated, it gives CASSFSGGSGELFF. The whole variable domain, filled in from reference TRBV7-3 and TRBJ2-2, reads GAGVSQTPSNKVTEKGKYVELRCDPISGHTALYWYRQSLGQGPEFLIYFQGTGAADDSGLPNDRFFAVRPEGSVSTLKIQRTERGDSAVYLCASSFSGGSGELFFGEGSRLTVL.

This clonotype was detected only a few times. The J gene is TRBJ2-1, the V gene TRBV5-1; TRBD2 agrees at 9 bases. The germline gives CDR1 SGHRS, CDR2 YFSETQ. There are 14 residues in the CDR3. V lost 5 bases to trimming and J lost 9 bases; unmatched junction nucleotides: 9. The CDR3 region has the DNA TGCGCCAGCAGAAGGACTAGCGAGGTGGGTGAGCAGTTCTTC. Amino acids: CASRRTSEVGEQFF.

The chain is built from TRBV20-1 and TRBJ2-3; TRBD2 matches 15 bases. Germline V gives CDR1 DFQATT, CDR2 SNEGSKA (reference sequence). The CDR3 contains 18 residues. The junction had 9 bases not matched to a gene; V was cut back by 0 bases and J by 5 bases. The CDR3 protein is CSAREAPGLAGGQDTQYF. The CDR3 nucleotides read TGCAGTGCTAGAGAGGCACCCGGACTAGCGGGAGGGCAAGATACGCAGTATTTT.

V usage is TRBV5-1 and J usage is TRBJ2-2; D uncertain. This CDR3 spans 15 amino acids. V was shortened by 0 bases and J by 5 bases, with 11 bases between the two germline ends. Looked up from germline, CDR1 is SGHRS and CDR2 is YFSETQ. DNA of the CDR3: TGCGCCAGCAGCTTGGCTACCCTTTCTACCGGGGAGCTGTTTTTT. This gives the protein CASSLATLSTGELFF.

This clonotype was seen many times. The V call is TRBV7-3, the J call TRBJ2-3, with 14 bases aligning to TRBD2. This CDR3 spans 15 amino acids. V trimming: 5 bases; J trimming: 10 bases; junction bases outside the gene matches: 8. Germline CDR1 SGHTA, CDR2 FQGTGA. CDR3 bases: TGTGCCAGCAGCGTCGGACTAGCGGGAGGTAGTGCGCAGTATTTT. Encoded protein: CASSVGLAGGSAQYF.

In this sample, this clonotype turned up many times. The V call is TRBV12-3 or TRBV12-4, the J call TRBJ2-1, with a weak D call TRBD1 (5 bases). The CDR3 runs to 14 residues. V dropped 5 bases and J dropped 3 bases, with 11 bases sitting between them. CDR3 region: CASSPQGGYNEQFF. DNA of the CDR3: TGTGCCAGCAGTCCCCAGGGTGGCTACAATGAGCAGTTCTTC.

This clonotype occurred many times. The genes are TRBV6-5 and TRBJ2-1, with D possibly TRBD1 on 7 matching bases. The V gene's germline CDR1 is MNHEY and CDR2 SVGAGI. The CDR3 covers 18 residues. The V and J ends lost 2 bases and 5 bases respectively, with 22 bases between them. CDR3 sequence: CASSYTRDRVRGHNEQFF. The DNA for the CDR3 is TGTGCCAGCAGTTACACGCGAGACAGGGTTCGGGGGCACAATGAGCAGTTCTTC.

This chain joins TRBV29-1 and TRBJ1-1, with unresolved D. CDR1 is SQVTM and CDR2 is ANQGSEA in the germline V gene. This CDR3 region has 13 residues. V was shortened by 6 bases and J by 1 base, with 12 bases between the two germline ends. Here the CDR3 reads CSVLRVSNTEAFF. CDR3 DNA sequence: TGCAGCGTCCTGCGGGTATCGAACACTGAAGCTTTCTTT.

The V gene is TRBV7-9, the J gene TRBJ1-2; D unresolved. CDR1 and CDR2 from the germline V gene are SEHNR and FQNEAQ (reference sequence). This CDR3 region has 16 residues. Between the trimmed V and J ends, which lost 5 bases and 5 bases, there was a span of 21 bases. The CDR3 reads CASSLREAITPYGYTF. CDR3 sequence (DNA): TGTGCCAGCAGCCTCCGTGAGGCAATTACTCCATATGGCTACACCTTC.

This clonotype was recorded at least ten times. V usage is TRBV27 and J usage is TRBJ2-7, with D hard to call. The ends were cut back, 8 bases at V and 2 bases at J, with 7 bases in the middle. CDR1 is MNHEY, CDR2 SMNVEV, per germline (reference sequence). CDR3 length: 11 residues. The chain's CDR3 is CASGETYEQYF. CDR3 in DNA: TGTGCCAGCGGTGAGACCTACGAGCAGTACTTC.

A few counts support this clonotype. The chain joins TRBV29-1 to TRBJ2-7; D perhaps matches TRBD2 (6 bases). The CDR3 extends over 11 amino acids. CDR1 SQVTM and CDR2 ANQGSEA come from the germline V gene. Trimming left V 2 bases short and J 7 bases short, with 9 bases between. CDR3 in DNA: TGCAGCGTTGAATGGCGGGGTGAGCAGTACTTC. Its translation is CSVEWRGEQYF.

The V and J genes are TRBV30 and TRBJ1-1, with D unclear. The germline V and J ends were trimmed by 0 bases and 2 bases, with 7 bases remaining between them. CDR1 is GTSNPN, CDR2 SVGIG, per germline (reference sequence). This CDR3 is 13 amino acids long. The chain's CDR3 is CAWSVSHNTEAFF. The DNA for the CDR3 is TGTGCCTGGAGTGTATCTCATAACACTGAAGCTTTCTTT.